The 16 T cell receptor beta chains in this list originate from one sample, sequenced in a study of cytomegalovirus exposure and HLA in healthy donors. Libraries were prepared by immunoSEQ multiplex PCR; TCRdb keeps only in-frame clonotypes and omits some of them. The sample yields 65,000 or so clones, around 92% seen once. The sample taken for sequencing was PBMCs. Receptor source: a woman aged 18-29 years in good health and CMV-seronegative.

The rearrangement uses TRBV4-2 and TRBJ1-4; TRBD1 might be the D (5 bases). Germline CDR1 LGHNA, CDR2 YNFKEQ. The CDR3 contains 18 residues. Trimming took off 0 bases at V and 0 bases at J, with 14 bases between the two ends. CDR3: CASSQDLGVLTTNEKLFF. Written as DNA, the CDR3 is TGTGCCAGCAGCCAAGATTTAGGGGTTTTGACAACTAATGAAAAACTGTTTTTT.

The J gene is TRBJ2-1, the V gene TRBV5-1; no definite D call. The ends were cut back, 7 bases at V and 0 bases at J, with 14 bases in the middle. This CDR3 has 15 amino acids. Germline lookup yields CDR1 SGHRS and CDR2 YFSETQ. The CDR3 region has the DNA TGCGCCAGCTACGGTACCCCGAGCTCCTACAATGAGCAGTTCTTC. Translated, it gives CASYGTPSSYNEQFF.

V and J are TRBV19 and TRBJ2-1, with 8 bases aligning to TRBD1. This CDR3 is built from 15 residues. Trimming removed 3 bases from V and 3 bases from J; junction bases left unmatched: 4. In germline, CDR1 is LNHDA, CDR2 SQIVND (reference sequence). This CDR3 is CASSMGTGYYNEQFF. Here the CDR3 DNA reads TGTGCCAGTAGTATGGGGACAGGATACTACAATGAGCAGTTCTTC.

In DNA form, the CDR3 reads TGTGCCAGCAGCCAGGATCCGGGACAGCCCTATGGCTACACCTTC. Protein: CASSQDPGQPYGYTF. The rearrangement uses TRBV9 and TRBJ1-2; 7 bases line up with TRBD1. Germline V gene data show CDR1 as SGDLS and CDR2 as YYNGEE. The CDR3 extends over 15 amino acids. V lost 4 bases, J lost 4 bases, and 10 bases stayed unmatched.

V is TRBV6-1 and J is TRBJ1-2; TRBD1 is a possible D gene (6 bases). Looked up from germline, CDR1 is MNHNS and CDR2 is SASEGT. The CDR3 runs to 12 residues. V lost 7 bases, J lost 7 bases, and 13 bases lay in between. The CDR3 sequence: CASTGRGFGYTF. Written as DNA, the CDR3 is TGTGCCAGCACGGGCAGGGGATTTGGCTACACCTTC.

This chain uses TRBV11-2 with TRBJ1-3; D is uncertain. The germline V gene encodes CDR1 SGHAT and CDR2 FQNNGV. The V gene lost 5 bases and the J gene lost 2 bases, with 13 bases spanning the gap. This CDR3 has 15 residues. As DNA, the CDR3 is TGTGCCAGCAGCGCCGAACACCATCCTGGAAACACCATATATTTT. As protein: CASSAEHHPGNTIYF. Looking up the rest from reference TRBV11-2 and TRBJ1-3 gives the full variable domain: EAGVAQSPRYKIIEKRQSVAFWCNPISGHATLYWYQQILGQGPKLLIQFQNNGVVDDSQLPKDRFSAERLKGVDSTLKIQPAKLEDSAVYLCASSAEHHPGNTIYFGEGSWLTVV.

The gene calls are TRBV9 and TRBJ2-6; no clear D gene. CDR1 and CDR2 (germline): SGDLS, YYNGEE. Trimming took off 0 bases at V and 0 bases at J, with 7 bases between the two ends. The CDR3 has 16 amino acids. This chain's CDR3 is CASSVGLNSGANVLTF. In nucleotides, the CDR3 is TGTGCCAGCAGCGTAGGACTTAACTCTGGGGCCAACGTCCTGACTTTC.

The chain couples TRBV5-1 to TRBJ2-2; TRBD1 matches at 11 bases. Germline CDR1 is SGHRS and CDR2 is YFSETQ. Trimming at V came to 4 bases and at J to 7 bases, leaving 6 bases not matched to a gene. This CDR3 is built from 15 residues. The DNA for the CDR3 is TGCGCCAGCAGCCTAGGACAGGGGGCGGACGGGGAGCTGTTTTTT. Protein product: CASSLGQGADGELFF.

The chain uses TRBV29-1 and TRBJ1-2; D uncertain. Trimming removed 5 bases from V and 6 bases from J, with 16 bases in between. CDR3 length: 13 amino acids. Germline CDR1 is SQVTM and CDR2 is ANQGSEA. CDR3 sequence reads: CSVPQTANHGYTF. The CDR3 DNA reads as TGCAGCGTTCCCCAGACTGCAAACCATGGCTACACCTTC.

The genes are TRBV7-6 and TRBJ1-4; 8 nucleotides agree with TRBD1. CDR1 and CDR2 from the germline V gene are SGHVS and FNYEAQ. After removal of 2 bases from V and 8 bases from J, the junction contained 7 bases not matched to a gene. The CDR3 length is 15 residues. The CDR3 region is CASSLLQGAGEKLFF. As DNA, the CDR3 is TGTGCCAGCAGCTTACTCCAGGGGGCCGGGGAAAAACTGTTTTTT. Filled out from reference TRBV7-6 and TRBJ1-4, the complete variable domain reads GAGVSQSPRYKVTKRGQDVALRCDPISGHVSLYWYRQALGQGPEFLTYFNYEAQQDKSGLPNDRFSAERPEGSISTLTIQRTEQRDSAMYRCASSLLQGAGEKLFFGSGTQLSVL.

V and J are TRBV7-8 and TRBJ1-5; the match to TRBD1 covers 7 bases. The germline V gene has CDR1 SGHVS and CDR2 FQNEAQ. The length of the CDR3 is 14 residues. V shed 7 bases, J shed 4 bases, and the junction held 7 bases outside the gene matches. CDR3 residues: CASTGTDDNQPQHF. The CDR3, as DNA: TGTGCCAGCACCGGGACAGATGATAATCAGCCCCAGCATTTT.

The gene calls are TRBV7-9 and TRBJ1-1; perhaps TRBD1 as D (5 bases). The germline V gene has CDR1 SEHNR and CDR2 FQNEAQ (reference sequence). This CDR3 has 15 amino acids. V was shortened by 1 base and J by 1 base, with 10 bases between the two germline ends. CDR3 nucleotide sequence: TGTGCCAGCAGCTTAGATGGCGGACAGAACACTGAAGCTTTCTTT. It is translated as CASSLDGGQNTEAFF.

This chain links TRBV28 with TRBJ1-2, with TRBD1 matching over 7 bases. This CDR3 contains 18 residues. The V and J ends lost 1 base and 9 bases, in that order; junction bases with no gene match: 20. Germline CDR1 MDHEN, CDR2 SYDVKM. CDR3 residues: CASSLSQGHEGPLSSYTF. DNA for the CDR3: TGTGCCAGCAGTTTATCACAGGGGCACGAGGGGCCATTATCGAGCTACACCTTC.

This clone occurred once. The chain joins TRBV7-9 to TRBJ1-6; TRBD1 agrees at 9 bases. Trimming at V came to 0 bases and at J to 10 bases, leaving 10 bases not matched to a gene. CDR3 length equals 17 residues. CDR1 and CDR2 (germline): SEHNR, FQNEAQ (reference sequence). This chain's CDR3 is CASSLATGTGWVSPLHF. CDR3 coding DNA: TGTGCCAGCAGCTTAGCTACCGGGACAGGGTGGGTGTCACCCCTCCACTTT.

In nucleotides, the CDR3 is TGTGCCTGGAGCCCTGACAGACTCTATGGCTACACCTTC. It encodes CAWSPDRLYGYTF. The chain has TRBV30 and TRBJ1-2; D might be TRBD1 (5 bases). The CDR3 runs 13 residues. With 3 bases removed from V and 4 bases from J, the gap between germline ends came to 12 bases. Looked up from germline, CDR1 is GTSNPN and CDR2 is SVGIG (reference sequence).

The chain joins TRBV19 to TRBJ1-3; D call uncertain. Germline loops: CDR1 LNHDA, CDR2 SQIVND (reference sequence). V dropped 2 bases and J dropped 1 base, with 12 bases sitting between them. The CDR3 totals 16 residues. This chain's CDR3 is CASSIRWAGSGNTIYF. In nucleotides, the CDR3 is TGTGCCAGTAGTATAAGGTGGGCAGGTTCTGGAAACACCATATATTTT. Variable domain in full (rest from reference TRBV19 and TRBJ1-3): DGGITQSPKYLFRKEGQNVTLSCEQNLNHDAMYWYRQDPGQGLRLIYYSQIVNDFQKGDIAEGYSVSREKKESFPLTVTSAQKNPTAFYLCASSIRWAGSGNTIYFGEGSWLTVV.